This T cell receptor (beta chain) comes out of a study of cytomegalovirus exposure and HLA in healthy donors (dated 2017 in TCRdb). With respect to the entire study: An earlier analysis of roughly 500 of the donors reported 276 Gb of sequence data and some 110 million unique TCR beta sequences obtained from about 200 million T cells. Approximately 300 gigabases of sequencing data and roughly 80 million unique TCR sequences made up an early release that covered around 640 HLA-typed donors. Of the roughly 430 genotyped donors, about 80% fell in the genetic ancestry cluster associated with self-reported Caucasian donors. The aim of the study was to test whether cataloging public T cell receptors could identify signatures of past pathogen exposure. The study used immunosequencing to profile the T cell repertoires of approximately 630 subjects and linked those repertoires to cytomegalovirus serostatus. A separate validation cohort of some 130 different subjects was used in addition to the roughly 720-subject first cohort. To predict cytomegalovirus infection status, the study combined high-throughput TCR immunosequencing, statistical association of individual TCRs with disease status, and machine learning. In a later analysis, previously published TCR beta repertoires from 550 to 700 donors were re-analyzed and high-resolution HLA genotyping was added so that TCR occurrence patterns could be studied. Rather than using new phenotypic data, the later analysis identified candidate immune exposures from TCR beta sequences and from how often those sequences occurred across donors. In an earlier analysis of 500 to 650 of the donors, high-throughput TCR beta sequencing was used to judge whether each TCR beta V gene segment behaved as functional or pseudogenic. Donor age, sex, ethnicity and CMV serostatus were compiled together with the repertoire data. Genome-wide SNP genotypes for about 60% of the 666 donors were used in a later genetic analysis, which treated that subset as a discovery cohort. All discovery cohort repertoires had been generated using a single sequencing platform. HLA typing included class I and class II loci at four-digit resolution. Typing coverage differed by locus: A, B, C, DRB1 and DQB1 were typed in about 620-630 donors, DQA1 in roughly 500, DPA1 in approximately 610, and DPB1 in roughly 470. Four to six DR-DQ haplotypes were handled as single units for association and clustering, since linkage in the cohort was strong. Among about 370 genotyped donors of the cohort, an average of about 220,000 unique TCR beta nucleotide sequences was sequenced per donor, of which approximately 19% were non-productive. The study at large found these results: For the cohort, immune exposure information was limited to CMV serostatus. A later analysis found that TCR association rates varied across HLA loci, with DRB1 alleles showing the most associated TCRs and HLA-C alleles the fewest. In a later analysis, 15,000 to 20,000 TCR beta sequences were associated with specific HLA alleles at a false discovery rate of 0.05. According to a later genetic analysis, donors in an Asian-associated ancestry cluster had fewer N-insertions in productive TCRs than the approximately 630-donor mean. Because counts were too low, seventeen rarely observed V segments, including chromosome 9 orphons, were excluded from the earlier analysis of 587 of the donors. HLA typing was unavailable for some donors at each locus, so association tests used only the typed subset. The classifier was reported to diagnose cytomegalovirus status with high specificity and sensitivity in both the original cohort and the validation cohort. The 87-base-pair reads could not distinguish some IMGT-functional V segments, including TRBV6-2 and TRBV6-3, so those segments were excluded. The authors suggested that the approach could potentially be extended to other disease states and immunological phenotypes. In a later genetic analysis, a missense DCLRE1C variant was associated with V-gene and J-gene trimming of TCR beta chains, and the association was replicated in an independent cohort. A further reported finding was that TCR beta sequences accurately predicted the HLA-A and HLA-B alleles for most subjects in the first cohort. An earlier analysis of approximately 570 of the donors showed that most TCR beta V segments appeared in productive rearrangements either about 87% or about 30% of the time, which broadly matched IMGT annotations. A later analysis found that HLA-associated TCR beta chains were more clonally expanded and had lower generation probabilities than equally common non-associated chains. A later analysis found that most CMV-associated TCR beta chains appeared HLA-restricted, with HLA associations seemingly driven largely by CMV exposure. Linkage disequilibrium might explain the correlated functional status among segregating V segments, but an unknown experimental factor could not be ruled out. When HLA alleles, especially DR and DQ, strongly co-occurred, attributing TCR associations to individual alleles was difficult. A cluster of highly shared sequence variants was judged likely to be a technical artifact of the sequencing pipeline. In a later analysis, several top co-occurrence clusters were reported to appear linked to parvovirus B19, influenza, CMV and Epstein-Barr virus. Roughly uniform sequencing depth across donors was assumed in presence/absence analyses, although this assumption may not hold. While some public TCRs were present in many individuals, most TCR sequences turned up only very rarely across donors. In the study, some 160 TCR beta chains were listed as associated with cytomegalovirus. Three of the identified cytomegalovirus-associated TCR beta chains were confirmed in vitro to be specific for cytomegalovirus antigens. Only TCR beta chains were sequenced in this cohort, and the absence of alpha or paired-chain data limited detectable features.

The CDR3, cysteine through phenylalanine, is 11 amino acids long. Of the read, only the CDR3 DNA is kept; its 33 bases are in frame from base 1. CDR1 and CDR2 (SQVTM, ANQGSEA) derive from the germline V gene. The library was generated by the immunoSEQ multiplex PCR assay. The multiplex PCR relied on a mix of 60 forward primers for TCR Vbeta segments and 13 reverse primers for TCR Jbeta segments. The CDR3 region of rearranged TCR beta genes was amplified from genomic DNA by a multiplex PCR assay. The Illumina HiSeq System was used to sequence the amplified TCR beta libraries as 87-base-pair reads. The source study handled its data this way. A later analysis tallied roughly 76 million unique TCR beta chains across the 610 or so repertoires, and around 12 million of those chains were shared by two or more donors. Raw reads were error-corrected and collapsed into unique sequences with a nearest-neighbor algorithm that merged closely related sequences to remove PCR and sequencing errors. Alignment of CDR3 sequences to IMGT reference sequences was used to assign V, D and J gene segments. Each retained sequence needed at least a six-nucleotide match to both a V gene segment and a J gene segment. A rearrangement counted as productive if the CDR3 had no stop codons and remained in frame with V and J, and every other rearrangement counted as non-productive. CDR3 was defined by IMGT convention, running from the second conserved V-encoded cysteine to the conserved J-encoded phenylalanine. Sequences without an unambiguous match to a single V gene segment were excluded from the earlier analysis of about 640 of the donors. In an earlier analysis of roughly 500 of the donors, V segments were called functional above 56.7% productive rearrangements and were called segregating when the between-donor standard deviation exceeded 5%. To diagnose cytomegalovirus status from the catalog of TCR beta chain sequences, a statistical classification framework was built. V and J gene assignment, in a later analysis, came from comparing TCR nucleotide sequences with IMGT/GENE-DB human TR gene sequences. A later analysis assigned CDR3 sequences and most-parsimonious VDJ recombination scenarios with the TCRdist pipeline. In a later analysis, every TCR beta chain was defined by the combination of its CDR3 amino acid sequence and its V-gene family, and reads without a unique V-gene family were dropped. In a later analysis, 500 to 650 highly shared, low-generation-probability nucleotide sequences were removed to address suspected cross-contamination and a sequencing artifact. In a later analysis, a clonal expansion index for each public chain was calculated from normalized within-repertoire ranks of inferred template counts. In a later analysis, generation probabilities were computed using a VDJ recombination model fitted to out-of-frame rearrangements, and the results were checked against IGoR. In a later analysis, hypergeometric tests were used to score TCR-TCR, TCR-HLA and TCR-CMV co-occurrence, with a repertoire-size bias correction applied to TCR pairs. In a later analysis, false discovery rates were estimated by permuting HLA or CMV assignments 20 times. In a later analysis, co-occurring TCRs were grouped with DBSCAN, and TCRdist sequence similarity was added when clustering was performed within HLA-allele-positive subsets. Repertoires with fewer than 30,000 or more than 120,000 public chains were left out of co-occurrence clustering, as were five repertoires with anomalous nucleotide sharing. Sourced from immuneACCESS, this table was stored by TCRdb with only in-frame sequences that have V and J called. A share of the clones is absent; for the studies checked, an unresolved V gene accounts for under half, and the remainder has no known explanation. V, J and clone size derive from that table, while D and trimming were established from the DNA sequence. Present in this sample are approximately 200,000 clones, 60% to 80% of which were seen just once. Of the sample, 1.6% falls within the top ten clones.

The cohort was made up of 666 healthy bone marrow donors. At the time of sampling, every cohort member was nominally healthy, though immune exposures that went unrecorded were likely present. The donor was CMV seronegative and was included in the group of hundreds of seronegative cohort members. Every donor gave a peripheral blood sample, and the peripheral blood mononuclear cells from that sample were used for TCR beta sequencing. The Qiagen DNeasy Blood Extraction Kit was used to extract genomic DNA from the blood cell samples. In regard to this clone: What antigen it recognizes has not been identified. No qualities accompany the bases; no much larger clone lies one base away.

Sequencing was performed on PBMCs. The chain links TRBV29-1 with TRBJ2-1, with 7 junctional bases fitting TRBD2. The clonotype comes from a woman younger than 35 in good health and CMV-seronegative. The base sequence is TGCAGTGGACTAGTTATTAATGAGCAGTTCTTC. Translated, this gives CSGLVINEQFF.